This TCR beta chain stems from a study of radiation and T cells in renal cell carcinoma. The data were produced by immunoSEQ multiplex PCR, yet TCRdb's version contains in-frame clones alone and is incomplete. The table lists about 130,000 clones, about 88% of them singletons, with approximately 12% in the top ten. V was cut by 2 bases and J by 1 base, with 17 bases left in between. The CDR3 runs 17 residues. CDR1 and CDR2 from the germline V gene are SGHAT and FQNNGV. The time point: baseline pretreatment blood. The treatment: 15 Gy SBRT to primary tumor, nephrectomy 4 weeks later. This chain links TRBV11-2 with TRBJ2-5; D is possibly TRBD1 (5 bases). The sequences come from blood, collected from a patient whose treatment included radiotherapy and nephrectomy. This TCR was sampled from a woman in her 50s with renal cell carcinoma. The CDR3, as DNA: TGTGCCAGCAGCTTACGGCAGGGTGGTGGGATCCAAGAGACCCAGTACTTC. Translating gives CASSLRQGGGIQETQYF.